One and the same sample provided the 24 T cell receptor beta chains below, sequenced in a study of T-cell reconstitution after alpha-beta-depleted transplantation in children. TCRbeta library preparation incorporated unique molecular identifiers. TCRdb re-called the PCR reads through MiXCR, storing one row per CDR3 protein. The table lists some 600,000 distinct CDR3 sequences, under 15% of them singletons. Sample: PBMCs, mostly from graft donor cells, taken 360 days after TCRalphabeta/CD19-depleted stem cell transplant. These receptors were collected from a male patient younger than 18 who had a stem cell transplant for acute myeloid leukemia, so the T cells may come from the graft donor.

DNA for the CDR3: TGTGCCACCAGCAGAGATCGTCTAGAAAACACTGAAGCTTTCTTT. Its protein is CATSRDRLENTEAFF. This sequence joins TRBV15 and TRBJ1-1; no clear D. This CDR3 is built from 15 residues. Trimming took off 0 bases at V and 2 bases at J, with 10 bases between the two ends. CDR1 LNHNV and CDR2 YYDKDF come from the germline V gene (reference sequence).

V usage is TRBV29-1 and J usage is TRBJ2-7; 9 nucleotides match TRBD1. The germline gives CDR1 SQVTM, CDR2 ANQGSEA. V lost 4 bases, J lost 4 bases, and 5 bases stayed unmatched. The CDR3 sequence is 13 residues long. As DNA, the CDR3 is TGCAGCGTTGGGGACAGGGTTTCGTACGAGCAGTACTTC. Translated, it gives CSVGDRVSYEQYF.

This clonotype appeared a few times. The chain uses TRBV20-1 and TRBJ2-1; TRBD2 matches at 7 bases. This CDR3 spans 17 amino acids. J gave up 4 bases and V 3 bases, and 15 bases lay outside the gene matches. Germline V gene sequence: CDR1 DFQATT, CDR2 SNEGSKA (reference sequence). CDR3 sequence (DNA): TGCAGTGCTAGTAGCGGCTTTCGGCGGGAGTTATACAATGAGCAGTTCTTC. Translated: CSASSGFRRELYNEQFF.

The rearrangement joins TRBV6-2 or TRBV6-3 to TRBJ2-7, with D perhaps matching TRBD2 (5 bases). CDR1 and CDR2 (germline): MNHEY, SVGEGT. The V and J ends lost 6 bases and 5 bases respectively, with 17 bases between them. This CDR3 has 14 residues. The CDR3 here is CASSLLGLVNEQYF. CDR3 bases: TGTGCCAGCAGCCTACTTGGACTTGTGAACGAGCAGTACTTC.

In this sample, this clonotype turned up a few times. V and J are TRBV12-3 or TRBV12-4 and TRBJ1-2, with D possibly being TRBD1 (6 bases). The CDR3 runs 14 residues. V was trimmed by 2 bases and J by 4 bases, leaving 11 bases between them. The CDR3 nucleotides read TGTGCCAGCAGTTTACTCGGGGGCGGCTATGGCTACACCTTC. Residues: CASSLLGGGYGYTF.

The table lists this clonotype with many counts. V and J are TRBV11-2 and TRBJ2-1, with D possibly TRBD2 on 6 matching bases. The ends were cut back, 11 bases at V and 5 bases at J, with 13 bases in the middle. This CDR3 contains 12 residues. Germline V gene lookup returns CDR1 SGHAT and CDR2 FQNNGV. This CDR3 is CAGRGVNNEQFF. The CDR3 DNA reads as TGTGCCGGGCGGGGAGTAAACAATGAGCAGTTCTTC.

The chain couples TRBV20-1 to TRBJ2-7; TRBD2 matches 7 bases. There are 17 residues in the CDR3. Trimming took 0 bases from V and 2 from J; bases not matched to a gene: 13. Germline V lookup: CDR1 DFQATT, CDR2 SNEGSKA (reference sequence). The CDR3 DNA sequence: TGCAGTGCTAGAGATGGCGTCGGAGCGGGACGACCCTACGAGCAGTACTTC. This codes for CSARDGVGAGRPYEQYF.

The sample holds a few counts of this clonotype. The rearrangement links TRBV20-1 to TRBJ2-7; 12 positions match TRBD1. With V trimmed by 0 bases and J by 7 bases, 13 bases remained unmatched. The CDR3 is made up of 17 amino acids. The V gene's germline CDR1 is DFQATT and CDR2 SNEGSKA (reference sequence). The CDR3 DNA reads as TGCAGTGCTAGAGATCGGATCCGGGACAGGGGGCTAAAGGAGCAGTACTTC. It yields the protein CSARDRIRDRGLKEQYF.

This clonotype has ten or more counts. V gene TRBV12-3 or TRBV12-4 combines with J gene TRBJ2-2, with unresolved D. The CDR3 is 14 residues long. Trimming took off 5 bases at V and 1 base at J, with 8 bases between the two ends. In DNA form, the CDR3 reads TGTGCCAGCAGTGTAAAAGGGAACACCGGGGAGCTGTTTTTT. Its protein product is CASSVKGNTGELFF.

The chain couples TRBV28 to TRBJ2-3; D perhaps matches TRBD2 (5 bases). Germline values: CDR1 MDHEN, CDR2 SYDVKM. Trimming shortened V by 1 base and J by 3 bases, and 14 bases separated the two germline ends. The CDR3 is 16 residues long. CDR3 sequence reads: CASSLFLIEGTDTQYF. CDR3 nucleotides: TGTGCCAGCAGTTTATTTTTGATCGAGGGAACAGATACGCAGTATTTT.

The CDR3 region is CASSSPGLADNKNIQYF. The CDR3, as DNA: TGTGCCAGCAGCTCCCCGGGACTAGCGGACAATAAAAACATTCAGTACTTC. V is TRBV7-2 and J is TRBJ2-4; 11 bases map to TRBD2. This CDR3 has 17 amino acids. The germline gives CDR1 SGHTA, CDR2 FQGNSA. The V segment lost 4 bases and the J segment 4 bases; nucleotides outside the gene matches: 9. Supplemented by reference TRBV7-2 and TRBJ2-4, the full variable domain reads GAGVSQSPSNKVTEKGKDVELRCDPISGHTALYWYRQSLGQGLEFLIYFQGNSAPDKSGLPSDRFSAERTGGSVSTLTIQRTQQEDSAVYLCASSSPGLADNKNIQYFGAGTRLSVL.

A few counts support this clonotype. The chain is built from TRBV2 and TRBJ2-2, with D hard to call. Trimming took off 6 bases at V and 4 bases at J, with 12 bases between the two ends. Per germline, CDR1 SNHLY and CDR2 FYNNEI. CDR3 length equals 14 residues. CDR3 loop: CASRELVSTGELFF. Written as DNA, the CDR3 is TGTGCCAGCAGAGAGCTAGTGAGCACCGGGGAGCTGTTTTTT.

The rearrangement links TRBV4-3 to TRBJ2-1; D ambiguous. With 3 bases removed from V and 6 bases from J, the gap between germline ends came to 12 bases. CDR3 size: 14 residues. The V gene's germline CDR1 is LGHNA and CDR2 YSLEER. The DNA for the CDR3 is TGCGCCAGCAGCCAGACTCCCTCGGGCAATGAGCAGTTCTTC. Encoded protein: CASSQTPSGNEQFF.

This rearrangement joins TRBV7-2 to TRBJ2-7; 13 bases align to TRBD2. Germline trimming cut 9 bases from V and 4 bases from J; bases unmatched to any gene: 9. Germline V gives CDR1 SGHTA, CDR2 FQGNSA. CDR3 length equals 15 residues. CDR3 sequence reads: CASRPELAGGYEQYF. DNA for the CDR3: TGTGCCAGTCGCCCAGAACTAGCGGGAGGGTACGAGCAGTACTTC.

This clonotype has just a few counts. The chain combines TRBV6-2 or TRBV6-3 with TRBJ1-5; possibly TRBD1 for D (6 bases). V lost 1 base to trimming and J lost 2 bases, with 12 bases between them. CDR1 and CDR2 (germline): MNHEY, SVGEGT. The CDR3 is made up of 16 amino acids. The CDR3 nucleotides read TGTGCCAGCAGTTACTGGAGGGGGGGAGGCAATCAGCCCCAGCATTTT. Its protein product is CASSYWRGGGNQPQHF.

This clonotype was seen at least ten times. The chain has TRBV12-3 or TRBV12-4 and TRBJ2-5; TRBD1 matches at 9 bases. The length of the CDR3 is 16 residues. V trimming: 5 bases; J trimming: 2 bases; junction bases outside the gene matches: 9. CDR3 nucleotide sequence: TGTGCCAGCAGTCCCAAACAGGGGGCGAGGCAAGAGACCCAGTACTTC. Translating it yields CASSPKQGARQETQYF.

Note on this clonotype: At one boundary the junction diverges from the germline segment, which might be a read error. The chain links TRBV3-1 to TRBJ2-5; the D is unclear. Per germline, CDR1 LGHDT and CDR2 YNNKEL (reference sequence). The CDR3 sequence is 17 residues long. The CDR3 here is CATSPPRRLPGQETQYF. The CDR3 DNA follows: TGTGCCACCAGCCCCCCTAGGCGACTCCCTGGCCAAGAGACCCAGTACTTC.

This clonotype appeared a few times. CDR3 sequence (DNA): TGTGCCAGCAGCTTAGAGACTAGCGCGACAGATACGCAGTATTTT. This sequence encodes CASSLETSATDTQYF. J is TRBJ2-3 and V is TRBV7-8; 8 bases fit TRBD2. This CDR3 has 15 residues. V shed 1 base and J 3 bases; nucleotides not matched to a gene: 3. Germline V gene lookup returns CDR1 SGHVS and CDR2 FQNEAQ.

This clonotype was detected only a few times. The gene calls are TRBV7-6 and TRBJ2-3; D is ambiguous. V lost 5 bases to trimming and J lost 2 bases, with 8 bases between them. The CDR3 totals 13 residues. Per germline, CDR1 SGHVS and CDR2 FNYEAQ. The CDR3 DNA is TGTGCCAGCAGCCCGGTATTCACAGATACGCAGTATTTT. Its protein is CASSPVFTDTQYF.

The sample holds a few counts of this clonotype. This sequence joins TRBV7-2 and TRBJ2-2; TRBD2 might be the D (6 bases). The length of the CDR3 is 15 residues. With 4 bases removed from V and 1 base from J, the gap between germline ends came to 10 bases. Germline CDR1 SGHTA, CDR2 FQGNSA. CDR3 protein: CASSYYSGNTGELFF. The CDR3 coding sequence is TGTGCCAGCAGCTACTATAGCGGGAACACCGGGGAGCTGTTTTTT.

This clonotype was counted at least ten times. The CDR3 sequence is CASSAPSTRTDTQYF. In DNA, the CDR3 is TGTGCCAGCAGCGCCCCCTCCACCAGAACAGATACGCAGTATTTT. The chain has TRBV12-3 or TRBV12-4 and TRBJ2-3, with D unclear. CDR3 size: 15 residues. V was pared by 6 bases and J by 3 bases, with 16 bases between.

This chain links TRBV29-1 with TRBJ2-2; D not certain. The CDR3 has 12 residues. Germline CDR1 reads SQVTM; CDR2 reads ANQGSEA. The V end lost 4 bases, the J end lost 3 bases, and 6 bases lay between the germline ends. CDR3 DNA: TGCAGCGTTGTCGGGTACACCGGGGAGCTGTTTTTT. Protein sequence: CSVVGYTGELFF.

This rearrangement joins TRBV12-5 to TRBJ2-3; 7 bases line up with TRBD1. The CDR3 runs to 21 residues. The V segment lost 4 bases and the J segment 0 bases; nucleotides outside the gene matches: 22. Germline V gene lookup returns CDR1 LGHNT and CDR2 FRNRAP. The CDR3 DNA reads TGTGCTAGTGGTTACGGGACAGCTGGTCTATACAGCGGACCTAGCACAGATACGCAGTATTTT. Its protein is CASGYGTAGLYSGPSTDTQYF.

This clonotype appeared many times. This sequence joins TRBV20-1 and TRBJ2-5; 7 nucleotides agree with TRBD1. The ends lost 5 bases at V and 2 bases at J; junction bases unmatched: 8. Looked up from germline, CDR1 is DFQATT and CDR2 is SNEGSKA (reference sequence). The CDR3 is 14 amino acids. CDR3 residues: CSAPSRQGQETQYF. The CDR3 nucleotides are TGCAGTGCTCCGAGCCGACAGGGTCAAGAGACCCAGTACTTC.